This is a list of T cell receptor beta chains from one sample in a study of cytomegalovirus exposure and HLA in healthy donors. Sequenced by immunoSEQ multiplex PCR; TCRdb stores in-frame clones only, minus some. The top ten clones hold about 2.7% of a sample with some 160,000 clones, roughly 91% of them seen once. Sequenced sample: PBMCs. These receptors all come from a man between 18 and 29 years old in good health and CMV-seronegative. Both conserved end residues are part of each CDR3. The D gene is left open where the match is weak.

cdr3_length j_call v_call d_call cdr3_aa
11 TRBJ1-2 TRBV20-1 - CSARAPYGYTF
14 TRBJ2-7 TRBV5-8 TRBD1 CASSSRDRGYEQYF
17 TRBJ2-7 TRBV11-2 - CASSLVGASASSYEQYF
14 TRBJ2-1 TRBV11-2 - CASSWGLGGEEQFF
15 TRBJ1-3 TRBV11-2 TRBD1 CASSPIQGQGNTIYF
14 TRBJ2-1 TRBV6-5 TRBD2 CASSRGVAGGEQFF
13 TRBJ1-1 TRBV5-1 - CASSLALNTEAFF
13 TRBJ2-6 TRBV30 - CAWSVYGANVLTF
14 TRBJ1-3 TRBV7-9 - CASSLRSGRNTIYF
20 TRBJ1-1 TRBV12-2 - CASRRGDTAVVVTMNTEAFF
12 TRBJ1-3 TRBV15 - CATSRVGNTIYF
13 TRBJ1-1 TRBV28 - CASSSWSRVPAFF
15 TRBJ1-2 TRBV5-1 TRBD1 CASSLGGTGEYGYTF
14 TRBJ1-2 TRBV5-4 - CASSFGGTDYGYTF
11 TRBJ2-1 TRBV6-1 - CASSYSYEQFF
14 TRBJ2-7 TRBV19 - CASSPERMAYEQYF
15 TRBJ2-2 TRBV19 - CASSIPFLNTGELFF
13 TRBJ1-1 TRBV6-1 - CASREAAGRGTFF
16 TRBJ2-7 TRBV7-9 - CASSYGKTGRTYEQYF
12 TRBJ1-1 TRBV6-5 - CASSYRGGQAFF
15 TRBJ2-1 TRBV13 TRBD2 CASSPTSGTNNEQFF
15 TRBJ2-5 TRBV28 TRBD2 CASSPAAGGQETQYF
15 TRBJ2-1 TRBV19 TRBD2 CASTYLAGGNNEQFF
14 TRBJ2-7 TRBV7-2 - CASSLWPGSYEQYF
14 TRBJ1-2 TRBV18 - CASSPGREFWGYTF
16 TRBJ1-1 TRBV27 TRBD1 CASSFKGGRGDTEAFF
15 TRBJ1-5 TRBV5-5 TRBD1 CASSRGQGSNQPQHF
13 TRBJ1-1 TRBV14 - CASSYGMNTEAFF
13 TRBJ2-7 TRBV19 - CASSSRALDEQYF
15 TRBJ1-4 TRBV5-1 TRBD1 CASSSQTGDFEKLFF
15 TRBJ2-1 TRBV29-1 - CSVEGRLASYNEQFF
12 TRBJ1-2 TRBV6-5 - CASSDKGIVYTF
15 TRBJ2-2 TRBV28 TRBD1 CASSFLDRVTGELFF
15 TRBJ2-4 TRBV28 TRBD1 CASSLVPDRRNIQYF